Each of the 5 T cell receptor beta chains below was sequenced from the same sample in a study of shared clonotypes between healthy human individuals. Some clones are missing from TCRdb's copy, which holds only in-frame ones; the method was immunoSEQ multiplex PCR. Here the sample spans 490,000 or so clones, about 79% being singletons. Sequencing was carried out using PBMCs. Every receptor here comes from a woman in her thirties or forties in good health. Some clones in this sample may be carry-over from other donors' samples.

Worth noting for this clone: A far larger clone is off by one base, so a read error is likely. V gene TRBV6-6 combines with J gene TRBJ1-1; weak D call: TRBD1 (5 bases). The CDR3 loop spans 14 amino acids. The germline CDR1 and CDR2 sequences are MNHNY and SVGAGI (reference sequence). The chain's CDR3 is CASSWVLGVGEALF. The CDR3, as DNA: TGTGCCAGCAGTTGGGTACTGGGGGTTGGGGAAGCTCTCTTT.

The CDR3: CATSSTRDIANYGYTF. The CDR3 coding sequence is TGTGCCACCAGCAGCACCCGGGACATAGCTAACTATGGCTACACCTTC. J is TRBJ1-2 and V is TRBV15, with a possible D match to TRBD1 (6 bases). Germline CDR1 LNHNV, CDR2 YYDKDF (reference sequence). V was shortened by 3 bases and J by 0 bases, with 14 bases between the two germline ends. The length of the CDR3 is 16 residues.

This chain joins TRBV9 and TRBJ2-3; 14 bases are shared with TRBD2. This CDR3 spans 17 amino acids. From germline, CDR1 is SGDLS and CDR2 YYNGEE. The J segment lost 2 bases and the V segment lost 4 bases, leaving 6 bases of the junction unmatched. The CDR3 spells CASSLGLAGGITDTQYF. In nucleotides, the CDR3 is TGTGCCAGCAGCCTCGGACTAGCGGGAGGAATCACAGATACGCAGTATTTT. Filled out from reference TRBV9 and TRBJ2-3, the complete variable domain reads DSGVTQTPKHLITATGQRVTLRCSPRSGDLSVYWYQQSLDQGLQFLIQYYNGEERAKGNILERFSAQQFPDLHSELNLSSLELGDSALYFCASSLGLAGGITDTQYFGPGTRLTVL.

This clone was recorded only once. The CDR3: CASSSAGLAGVDEQFF. The DNA for the CDR3 is TGCGCCAGCAGCTCGGCGGGACTAGCGGGAGTCGATGAGCAGTTCTTC. The V and J genes are TRBV5-1 and TRBJ2-1; 14 nucleotides line up with TRBD2. The CDR3 spans 16 residues. Germline V CDR1 and CDR2: SGHRS, YFSETQ. V gave up 3 bases and J gave up 8 bases; unmatched junction bases: 7. Full variable domain (outside the CDR3, taken from reference TRBV5-1 and TRBJ2-1): KAGVTQTPRYLIKTRGQQVTLSCSPISGHRSVSWYQQTPGQGLQFLFEYFSETQRNKGNFPGRFSGRQFSNSRSEMNVSTLELGDSALYLCASSSAGLAGVDEQFFGPGTRLTVL.

V usage is TRBV2 and J usage is TRBJ2-1, with D possibly being TRBD2 (6 bases). Trimming took 1 base from V and 4 from J, leaving 14 bases between them. This CDR3 has 16 residues. CDR1 and CDR2 from the germline V gene are SNHLY and FYNNEI. The CDR3 here is CASSEGAGMKYNEQFF. The CDR3 coding sequence is TGTGCCAGCAGTGAAGGGGCGGGAATGAAGTACAATGAGCAGTTCTTC.